This T cell receptor (beta chain) was sequenced during a study of spatial heterogeneity in lung cancer (dated by TCRdb to between 2019 and 2020). Background for the entire study: Beta-chain transcripts were consistently detected in greater numbers than alpha-chain transcripts, which likely reflected higher beta-chain transcript abundance. In non-small cell lung cancer, the study quantitatively compared TCR alpha and beta repertoires across several tumor regions, matched nontumor lung, and blood. At surgery, around 200 tumor regions, around 64 matched nontumor lung samples and more than 55 PBMC samples were TCR-sequenced for both alpha and beta chains. In the raw uncorrected reads, each unique combination of TCR and UMI appeared more than ten times on average. Nonsynonymous mutation counts, determined by whole-exome sequencing of tumor tissue, were related to features of the TCR repertoire.

Here is what the overall study found, with its caveats: Additional single-cell paired TCR alpha and beta sequencing was considered necessary to confirm, at a functional level, the hypothesis that regional TCRs recognize regional mutations.

Library preparation employed 5' RACE. Sequenced on a NextSeq 500. To allow correction of PCR and sequencing errors, the TCR library protocol tagged every TCR cDNA molecule with a unique molecular identifier. Processing in the source paper ran as follows. TCR identification, UMI-based error correction and CDR3 extraction were performed with Decombinator tools. Expanded TCRs were defined as those above a frequency of 2 per 1,000, corresponding to the top 1% of the tumor frequency distribution. Renyi diversity was calculated using the R vegan package after each repertoire was subsampled 100 times to 5,000 TCRs. To build CDR3 similarity networks, amino acid triplet string-kernel similarity was used, and CDR3s were connected when their pairwise similarity was above 0.82. The public reads were reanalyzed by TCRdb: fastp trimming at Q25, MiXCR alignment, in-frame beta chains only. Rows are combined by CDR3 protein, so each entry shows the most common genes and DNA. Clone size and V and J calls follow TCRdb, not the original study. A total of more than 5,000 distinct CDR3 sequences appear in this sample, 7.5% to 9.5% of them only once. In total, the top ten clones hold under 20% of the sample.

This clonotype was found a few times. It lacks a known antigen. No base qualities exist here, and no much larger clone lies one base off it. The time point label here, explained by the study, means: sample taken at primary tumor resection. Donors were approximately 72 patients with early-stage, untreated non-small cell lung cancer from the lung TRACERx cohort. For TCR sequencing, whole RNA was extracted from tumor and nontumor lung tissue, or from cryopreserved PBMC samples, and no cell sorting was done. Only patients with enough RNA available from two or more tumor regions were chosen for TCR sequencing. Before selection, tumor and adjacent nontumor lung specimens were reviewed by a lung pathologist. The sequence was collected from a female donor with early-stage non-small cell lung cancer. Sequenced here: normal lung tissue next to the tumor, sampled at surgery.

The bases are TGCAGCGTTGACCTTGGGAGCGAGCAGTACTTC. Translated, this is CSVDLGSEQYF. The chain joins TRBV29-1 to TRBJ2-7; TRBD2 might be the D gene, on 5 matching bases. From the cysteine up to the phenylalanine, the CDR3 has a length of 11 residues. Only the CDR3 DNA is retained, 33 bases long and in frame from the first base. CDR1 SQVTM and CDR2 ANQGSEA were looked up in the germline V gene. Deletion took 3 bases off V and 6 bases off J, with a span of 9 bases between the germline ends.